This T cell receptor beta chain was recorded in a study of beta chain features in type 1 diabetes. General study points: Possibly, sequencing cDNA over-represented cells that had high TCR expression levels.

The authors reverse transcribed all of the isolated RNA, so sequencing captured expressed TCRB transcripts. Reads from naive, central memory and regulatory T cell samples averaged roughly 3.6 million. This table comes from immunoSEQ multiplex PCR, and its TCRdb copy is limited to in-frame clones, with some not included. The table shows a few hundred thousand clones, with over 9.5% occurring only once. V was clipped by 5 bases and J by 0 bases; unmatched bases: 9. CDR1 and CDR2 (germline): SGHVS, FNYEAQ. The CDR3 is 17 residues long. In its sample, this clone was seen a few times. What it recognizes is unknown.

The chain has TRBV7-6 and TRBJ1-2; 10 bases match TRBD1. Sequencing input: naive CD4+ T cells from blood. The clonotype originates from a young man in good health. The CDR3 nucleotides are TGTGCCAGCAGCCTAACCGGGACAGGGGCCGCTAACTATGGCTACACCTTC. As protein: CASSLTGTGAANYGYTF.